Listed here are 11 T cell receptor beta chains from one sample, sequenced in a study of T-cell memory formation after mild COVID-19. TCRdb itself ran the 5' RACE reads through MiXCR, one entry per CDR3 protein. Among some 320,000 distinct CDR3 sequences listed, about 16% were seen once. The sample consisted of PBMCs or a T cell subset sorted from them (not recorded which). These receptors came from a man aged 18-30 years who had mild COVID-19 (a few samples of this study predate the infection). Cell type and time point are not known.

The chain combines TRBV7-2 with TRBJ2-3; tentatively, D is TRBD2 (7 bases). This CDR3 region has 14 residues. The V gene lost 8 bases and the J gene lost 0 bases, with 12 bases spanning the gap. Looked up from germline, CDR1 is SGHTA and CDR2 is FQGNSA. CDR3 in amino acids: CASGRGASTDTQYF. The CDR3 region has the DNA TGTGCCAGCGGCCGGGGGGCCAGCACAGATACGCAGTATTTT.

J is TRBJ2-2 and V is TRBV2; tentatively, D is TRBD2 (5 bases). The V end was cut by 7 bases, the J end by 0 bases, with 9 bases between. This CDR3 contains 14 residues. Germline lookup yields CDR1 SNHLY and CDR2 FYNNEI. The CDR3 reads CASNGNANTGELFF. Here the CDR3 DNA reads TGTGCCAGCAACGGGAACGCGAACACCGGGGAGCTGTTTTTT.

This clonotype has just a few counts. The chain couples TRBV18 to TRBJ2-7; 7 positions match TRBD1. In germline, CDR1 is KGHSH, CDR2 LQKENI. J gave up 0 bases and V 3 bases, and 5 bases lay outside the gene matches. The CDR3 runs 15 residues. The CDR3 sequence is CASSPTTGSSYEQYF. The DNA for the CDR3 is TGTGCCAGCTCACCGACGACAGGGAGCTCCTACGAGCAGTACTTC.

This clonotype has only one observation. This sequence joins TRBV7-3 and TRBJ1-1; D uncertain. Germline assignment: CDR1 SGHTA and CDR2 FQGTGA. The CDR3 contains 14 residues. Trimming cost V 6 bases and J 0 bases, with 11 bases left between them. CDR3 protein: CASRGLLMNTEAFF. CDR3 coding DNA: TGTGCCAGCAGGGGCCTTCTTATGAACACTGAAGCTTTCTTT.

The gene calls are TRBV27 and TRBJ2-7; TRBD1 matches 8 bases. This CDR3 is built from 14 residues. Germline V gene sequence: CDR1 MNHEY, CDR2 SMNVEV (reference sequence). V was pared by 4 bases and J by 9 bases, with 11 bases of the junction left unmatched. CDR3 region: CASSSYGTGVLQYV. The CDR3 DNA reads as TGTGCCAGCAGTTCCTACGGGACAGGTGTGTTGCAGTACGTC.

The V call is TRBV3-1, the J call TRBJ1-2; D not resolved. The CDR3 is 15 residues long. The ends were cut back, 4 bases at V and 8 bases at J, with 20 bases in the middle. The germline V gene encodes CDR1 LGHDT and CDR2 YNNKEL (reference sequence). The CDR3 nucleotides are TGTGCCAGCAGCCCTTTCTCCGGGATCCCAGGAGGCTACACCTTC. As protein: CASSPFSGIPGGYTF.

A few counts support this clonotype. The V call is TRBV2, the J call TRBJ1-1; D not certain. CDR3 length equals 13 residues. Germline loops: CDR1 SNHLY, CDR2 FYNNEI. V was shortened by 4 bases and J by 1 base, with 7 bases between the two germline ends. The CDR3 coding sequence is TGTGCCAGCAGTGGGGAGGGGAACACTGAAGCTTTCTTT. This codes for CASSGEGNTEAFF.

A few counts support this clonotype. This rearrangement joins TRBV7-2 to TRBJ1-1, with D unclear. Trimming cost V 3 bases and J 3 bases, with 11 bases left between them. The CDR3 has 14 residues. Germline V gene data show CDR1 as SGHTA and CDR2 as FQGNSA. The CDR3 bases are TGTGCCAGCAGCTTCCGGACTCCCTACACTGAAGCTTTCTTT. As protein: CASSFRTPYTEAFF.

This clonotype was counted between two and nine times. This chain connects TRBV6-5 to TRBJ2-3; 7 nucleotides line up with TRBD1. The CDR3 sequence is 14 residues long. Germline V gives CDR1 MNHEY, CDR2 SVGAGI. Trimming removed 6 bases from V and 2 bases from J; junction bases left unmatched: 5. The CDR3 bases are TGTGCCAGCAGAAGAACAGGGGTCACAGATACGCAGTATTTT. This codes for CASRRTGVTDTQYF.

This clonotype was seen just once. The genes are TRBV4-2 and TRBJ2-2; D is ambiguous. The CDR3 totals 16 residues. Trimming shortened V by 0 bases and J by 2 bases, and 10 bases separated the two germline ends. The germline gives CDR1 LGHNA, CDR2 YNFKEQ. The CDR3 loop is CASSQDRVDNTGELFF. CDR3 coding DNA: TGTGCCAGCAGCCAAGATCGGGTCGATAACACCGGGGAGCTGTTTTTT.

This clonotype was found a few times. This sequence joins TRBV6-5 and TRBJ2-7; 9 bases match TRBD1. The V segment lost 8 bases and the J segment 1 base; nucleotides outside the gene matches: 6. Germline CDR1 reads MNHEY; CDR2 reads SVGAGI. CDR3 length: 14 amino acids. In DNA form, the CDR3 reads TGTGCCAGCGAACCGGGACAGGGATCCTACGAGCAGTACTTC. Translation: CASEPGQGSYEQYF.